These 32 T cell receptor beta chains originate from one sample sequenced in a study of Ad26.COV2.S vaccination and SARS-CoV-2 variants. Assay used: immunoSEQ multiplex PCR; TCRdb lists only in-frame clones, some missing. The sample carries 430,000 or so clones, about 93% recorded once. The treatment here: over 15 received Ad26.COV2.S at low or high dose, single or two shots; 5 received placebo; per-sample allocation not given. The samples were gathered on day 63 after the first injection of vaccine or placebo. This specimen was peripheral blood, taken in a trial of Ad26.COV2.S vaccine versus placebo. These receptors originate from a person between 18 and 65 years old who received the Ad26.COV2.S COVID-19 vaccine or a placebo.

This chain's CDR3 is CASSQVHSSTDTQYF. CDR3 sequence (DNA): TGTGCCAGCAGCCAAGTCCACAGCAGCACAGATACGCAGTATTTT. V gene TRBV3-1 (or the pseudogene TRBV3-2) combines with J gene TRBJ2-3; D is undetermined. CDR1 is LGHDT and CDR2 is YNNKEL in the germline V gene (reference sequence). The V end lost 1 base, the J end lost 0 bases, and 8 bases lay between the germline ends. The CDR3 consists of 15 residues.

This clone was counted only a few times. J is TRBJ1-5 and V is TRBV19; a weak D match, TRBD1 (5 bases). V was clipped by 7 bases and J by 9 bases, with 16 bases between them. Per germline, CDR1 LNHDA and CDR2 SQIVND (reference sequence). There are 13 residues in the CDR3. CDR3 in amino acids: CASTLGGGRPQHF. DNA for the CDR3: TGTGCCAGTACCTTGGGCGGGGGACGGCCCCAGCATTTT.

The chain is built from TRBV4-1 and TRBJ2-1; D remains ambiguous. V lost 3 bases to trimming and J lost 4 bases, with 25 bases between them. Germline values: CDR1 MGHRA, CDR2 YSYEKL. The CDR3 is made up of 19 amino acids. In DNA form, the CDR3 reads TGCGCCAGCAGCCAGCAAAGGATAGGGCCTACCGAAAGTTACAATGAGCAGTTCTTC. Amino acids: CASSQQRIGPTESYNEQFF.

CDR3: CASSGGTSSPGNTIYF. The CDR3 DNA follows: TGCGCCAGCTCAGGAGGGACATCAAGCCCAGGAAACACCATATATTTT. V and J are TRBV5-1 and TRBJ1-3, with D possibly TRBD1 on 6 matching bases. This CDR3 contains 16 residues. V was trimmed by 7 bases and J by 4 bases, leaving 21 bases between them. CDR1 and CDR2 from the germline V gene are SGHRS and YFSETQ.

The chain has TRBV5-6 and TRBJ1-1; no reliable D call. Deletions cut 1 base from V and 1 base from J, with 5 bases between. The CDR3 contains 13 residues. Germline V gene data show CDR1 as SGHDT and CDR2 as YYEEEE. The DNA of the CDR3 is TGTGCCAGCAGCTTGCCGGGGAACACTGAAGCTTTCTTT. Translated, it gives CASSLPGNTEAFF.

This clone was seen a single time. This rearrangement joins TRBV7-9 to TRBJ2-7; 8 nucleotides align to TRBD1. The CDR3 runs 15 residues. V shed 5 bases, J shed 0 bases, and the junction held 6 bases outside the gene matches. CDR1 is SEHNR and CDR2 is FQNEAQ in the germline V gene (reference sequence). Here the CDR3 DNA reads TGTGCCAGCAGCGGGACAGGCGCGAGCTCCTACGAGCAGTACTTC. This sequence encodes CASSGTGASSYEQYF.

CDR3 protein: CASSQDPGGHTGELFF. CDR3 DNA: TGTGCCAGCAGCCAAGATCCCGGAGGACACACCGGGGAGCTGTTTTTT. V and J are TRBV14 and TRBJ2-2; D might be TRBD2 (5 bases). The CDR3 sequence is 16 residues long. V was trimmed by 0 bases and J by 3 bases, leaving 11 bases between them. Per the germline V gene, CDR1 is SGHDN and CDR2 is FVKESK. The full variable domain, with the rest looked up from reference TRBV14 and TRBJ2-2, is EAGVTQFPSHSVIEKGQTVTLRCDPISGHDNLYWYRRVMGKEIKFLLHFVKESKQDESGMPNNRFLAERTGGTYSTLKVQPAELEDSGVYFCASSQDPGGHTGELFFGEGSRLTVL.

CDR3 nucleotide sequence: TGTGCCACCTCTGCGGGACAGGGGAACGAAAAACTGTTTTTT. Translated, it gives CATSAGQGNEKLFF. The rearrangement joins TRBV24-1 to TRBJ1-4, with TRBD1 matching over 10 bases. The CDR3 has 14 amino acids. Unmatched junction bases numbered 8, after V lost 9 bases and J lost 8 bases. Germline V gives CDR1 KGHDR, CDR2 SFDVKD.

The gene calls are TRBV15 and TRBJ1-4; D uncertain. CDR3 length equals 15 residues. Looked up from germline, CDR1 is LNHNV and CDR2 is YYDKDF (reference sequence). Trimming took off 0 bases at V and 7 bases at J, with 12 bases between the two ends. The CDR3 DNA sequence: TGTGCCACCAGCAGAGATAACTTGGGCAGTGAAAAACTGTTTTTT. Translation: CATSRDNLGSEKLFF.

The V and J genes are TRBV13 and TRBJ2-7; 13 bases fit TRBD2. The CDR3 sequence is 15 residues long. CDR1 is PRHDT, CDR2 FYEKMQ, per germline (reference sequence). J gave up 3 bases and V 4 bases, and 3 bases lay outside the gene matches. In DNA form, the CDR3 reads TGTGCCAGCAGCTCAGGACTAGCGGGAGTCTACGAGCAGTACTTC. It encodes CASSSGLAGVYEQYF.

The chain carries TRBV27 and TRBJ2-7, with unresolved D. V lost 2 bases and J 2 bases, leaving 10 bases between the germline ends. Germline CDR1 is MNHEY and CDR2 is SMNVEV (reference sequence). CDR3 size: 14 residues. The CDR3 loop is CASSLGPGTYEQYF. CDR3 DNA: TGTGCCAGCAGTTTAGGTCCAGGAACCTACGAGCAGTACTTC.

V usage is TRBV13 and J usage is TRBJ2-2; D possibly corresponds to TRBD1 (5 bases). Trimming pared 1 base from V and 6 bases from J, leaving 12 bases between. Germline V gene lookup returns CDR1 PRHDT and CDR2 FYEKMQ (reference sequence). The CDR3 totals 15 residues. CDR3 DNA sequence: TGTGCCAGCAGCTTAGTAGTAGGGGTGTCCGGGGAGCTGTTTTTT. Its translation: CASSLVVGVSGELFF.

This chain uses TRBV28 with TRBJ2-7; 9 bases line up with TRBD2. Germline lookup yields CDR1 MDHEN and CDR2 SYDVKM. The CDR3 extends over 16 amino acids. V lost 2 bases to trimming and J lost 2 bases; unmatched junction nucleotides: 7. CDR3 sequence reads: CASSLARSSGTYEQYF. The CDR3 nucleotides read TGTGCCAGCAGTTTAGCCCGTTCTAGCGGGACCTACGAGCAGTACTTC. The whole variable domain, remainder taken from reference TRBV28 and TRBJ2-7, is DVKVTQSSRYLVKRTGEKVFLECVQDMDHENMFWYRQDPGLGLRLIYFSYDVKMKEKGDIPEGYSVSREKKERFSLILESASTNQTSMYLCASSLARSSGTYEQYFGPGTRLTVT.

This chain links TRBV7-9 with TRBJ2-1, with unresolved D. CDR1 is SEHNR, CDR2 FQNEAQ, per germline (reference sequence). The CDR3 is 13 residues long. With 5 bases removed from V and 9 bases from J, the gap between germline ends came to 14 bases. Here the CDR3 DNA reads TGTGCCAGCAGCCCCAGTGCTGGCGCTGAGCAGTTCTTC. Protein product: CASSPSAGAEQFF.

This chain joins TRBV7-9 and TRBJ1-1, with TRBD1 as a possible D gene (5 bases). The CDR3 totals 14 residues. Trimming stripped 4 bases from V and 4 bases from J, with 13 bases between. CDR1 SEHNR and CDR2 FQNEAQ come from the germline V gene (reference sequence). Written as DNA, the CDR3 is TGTGCCAGCAGCTCACTGGGGGTGATCACTGAAGCTTTCTTT. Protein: CASSSLGVITEAFF. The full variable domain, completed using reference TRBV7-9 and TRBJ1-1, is DTGVSQNPRHKITKRGQNVTFRCDPISEHNRLYWYRQTLGQGPEFLTYFQNEAQLEKSRLLSDRFSAERPKGSFSTLEIQRTEQGDSAMYLCASSSLGVITEAFFGQGTRLTVV.

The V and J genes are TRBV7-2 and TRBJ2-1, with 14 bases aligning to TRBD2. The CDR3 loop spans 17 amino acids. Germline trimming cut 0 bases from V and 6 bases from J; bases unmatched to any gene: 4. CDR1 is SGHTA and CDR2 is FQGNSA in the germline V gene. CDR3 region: CASSLAGLAGARNEQFF. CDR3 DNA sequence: TGTGCCAGCAGCTTAGCGGGACTAGCGGGAGCACGCAATGAGCAGTTCTTC.

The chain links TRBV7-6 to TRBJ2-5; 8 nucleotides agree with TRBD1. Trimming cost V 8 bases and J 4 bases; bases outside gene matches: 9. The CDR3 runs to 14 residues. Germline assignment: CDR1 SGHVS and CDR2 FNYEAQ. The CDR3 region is CASLATGEGETQYF. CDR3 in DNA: TGTGCCAGCCTTGCGACAGGGGAAGGAGAGACCCAGTACTTC.

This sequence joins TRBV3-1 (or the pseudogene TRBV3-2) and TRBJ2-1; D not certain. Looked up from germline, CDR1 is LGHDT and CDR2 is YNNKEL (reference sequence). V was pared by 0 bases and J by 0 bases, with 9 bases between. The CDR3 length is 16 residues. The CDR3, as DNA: TGTGCCAGCAGCCAAGAGGGTGGAAGCTCCTACAATGAGCAGTTCTTC. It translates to CASSQEGGSSYNEQFF.

Here the CDR3 reads CASSPGFGEKLFF. The DNA for the CDR3 is TGCGCCAGCAGTCCGGGGTTCGGAGAAAAACTGTTTTTT. V is TRBV23-1 and J is TRBJ1-4; D call uncertain. TRBV23-1 belongs to the ORF category, with a function that is uncertain. V lost 4 bases, J lost 8 bases, and 11 bases lay in between. The CDR3 covers 13 residues.

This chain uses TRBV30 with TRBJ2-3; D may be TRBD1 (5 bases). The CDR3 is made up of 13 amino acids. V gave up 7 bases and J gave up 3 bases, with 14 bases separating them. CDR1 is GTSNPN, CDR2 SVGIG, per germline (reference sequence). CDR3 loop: CASGWMVTDTQYF. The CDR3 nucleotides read TGTGCCTCAGGGTGGATGGTTACAGATACGCAGTATTTT.

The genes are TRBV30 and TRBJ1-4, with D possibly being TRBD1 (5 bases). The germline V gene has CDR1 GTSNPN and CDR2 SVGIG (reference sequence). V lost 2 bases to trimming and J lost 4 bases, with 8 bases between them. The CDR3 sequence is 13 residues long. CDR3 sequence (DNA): TGTGCCTGGAGTACAGGCGTTAATGAAAAACTGTTTTTT. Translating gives CAWSTGVNEKLFF.

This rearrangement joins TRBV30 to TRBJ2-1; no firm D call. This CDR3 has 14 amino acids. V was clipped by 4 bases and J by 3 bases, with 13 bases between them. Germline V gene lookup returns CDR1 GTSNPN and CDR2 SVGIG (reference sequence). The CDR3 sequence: CAWTSLFGYNEQFF. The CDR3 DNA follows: TGTGCCTGGACTTCTCTTTTTGGCTACAATGAGCAGTTCTTC.

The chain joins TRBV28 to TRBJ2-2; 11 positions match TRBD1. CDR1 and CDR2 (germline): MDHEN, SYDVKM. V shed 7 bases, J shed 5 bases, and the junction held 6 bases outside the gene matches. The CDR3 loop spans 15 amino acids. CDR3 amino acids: CASNSGTGGTGELFF. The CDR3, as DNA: TGTGCCAGCAACTCCGGGACAGGGGGAACCGGGGAGCTGTTTTTT.

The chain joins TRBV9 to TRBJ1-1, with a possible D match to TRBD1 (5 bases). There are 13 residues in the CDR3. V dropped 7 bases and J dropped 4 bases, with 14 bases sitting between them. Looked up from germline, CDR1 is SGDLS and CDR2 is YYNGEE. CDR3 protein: CASARGGTTEAFF. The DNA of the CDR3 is TGTGCCAGCGCTCGCGGGGGGACCACTGAAGCTTTCTTT.

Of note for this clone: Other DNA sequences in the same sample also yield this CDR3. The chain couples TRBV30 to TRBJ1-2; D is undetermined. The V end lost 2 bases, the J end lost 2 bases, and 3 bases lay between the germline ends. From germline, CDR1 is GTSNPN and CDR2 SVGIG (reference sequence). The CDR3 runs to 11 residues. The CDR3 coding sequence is TGTGCCTGGAGTACCAACTATGGCTACACCTTC. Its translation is CAWSTNYGYTF.

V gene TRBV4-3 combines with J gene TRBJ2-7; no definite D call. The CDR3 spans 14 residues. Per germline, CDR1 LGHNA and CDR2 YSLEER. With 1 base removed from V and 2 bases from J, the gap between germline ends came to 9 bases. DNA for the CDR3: TGCGCCAGCAGCCAAGGACCGGTGACCTACGAGCAGTACTTC. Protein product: CASSQGPVTYEQYF.

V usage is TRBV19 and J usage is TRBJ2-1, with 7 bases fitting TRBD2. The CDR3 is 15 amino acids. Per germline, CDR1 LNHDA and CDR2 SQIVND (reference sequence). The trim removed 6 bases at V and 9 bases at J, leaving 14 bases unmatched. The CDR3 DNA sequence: TGTGCCAGTAGCTCAATAGGGGAGGGGAATCGTGAGCAGTTCTTC. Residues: CASSSIGEGNREQFF.

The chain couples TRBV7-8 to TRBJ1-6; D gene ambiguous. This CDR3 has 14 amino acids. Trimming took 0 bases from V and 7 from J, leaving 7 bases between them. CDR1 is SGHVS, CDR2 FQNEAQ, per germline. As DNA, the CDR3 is TGTGCCAGCAGCTTAGCTGGGAGGAATTCACCCCTCCACTTT. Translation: CASSLAGRNSPLHF.

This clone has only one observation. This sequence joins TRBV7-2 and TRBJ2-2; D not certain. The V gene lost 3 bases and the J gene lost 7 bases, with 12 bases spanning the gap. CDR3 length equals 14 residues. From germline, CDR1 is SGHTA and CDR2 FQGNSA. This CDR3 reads CASSFAGGGGELFF. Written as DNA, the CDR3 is TGTGCCAGCAGCTTTGCAGGCGGTGGCGGGGAGCTGTTTTTT. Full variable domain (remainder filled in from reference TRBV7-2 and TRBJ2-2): GAGVSQSPSNKVTEKGKDVELRCDPISGHTALYWYRQSLGQGLEFLIYFQGNSAPDKSGLPSDRFSAERTGGSVSTLTIQRTQQEDSAVYLCASSFAGGGGELFFGEGSRLTVL.

The CDR3 region is CASSLSLAGYEQYF. The CDR3 DNA follows: TGTGCCAGCAGTTTATCCCTAGCGGGTTACGAGCAGTACTTC. The chain recombines TRBV28 with TRBJ2-7; TRBD2 matches at 8 bases. V dropped 1 base and J dropped 4; count of bases not matched to a gene: 3. This CDR3 is built from 14 residues. The germline V gene encodes CDR1 MDHEN and CDR2 SYDVKM.

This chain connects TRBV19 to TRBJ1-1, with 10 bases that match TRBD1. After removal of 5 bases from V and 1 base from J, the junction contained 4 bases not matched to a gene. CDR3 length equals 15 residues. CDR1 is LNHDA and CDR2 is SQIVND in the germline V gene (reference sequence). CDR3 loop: CASSPWDRGNTEAFF. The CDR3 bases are TGTGCCAGTAGTCCCTGGGACAGGGGGAACACTGAAGCTTTCTTT.

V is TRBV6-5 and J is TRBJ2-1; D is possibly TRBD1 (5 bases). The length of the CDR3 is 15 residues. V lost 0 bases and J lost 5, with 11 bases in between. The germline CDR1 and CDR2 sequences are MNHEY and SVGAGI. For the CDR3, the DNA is TGTGCCAGCAGTTACTCGAATGTAGGGGACAATGAGCAGTTCTTC. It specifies CASSYSNVGDNEQFF.